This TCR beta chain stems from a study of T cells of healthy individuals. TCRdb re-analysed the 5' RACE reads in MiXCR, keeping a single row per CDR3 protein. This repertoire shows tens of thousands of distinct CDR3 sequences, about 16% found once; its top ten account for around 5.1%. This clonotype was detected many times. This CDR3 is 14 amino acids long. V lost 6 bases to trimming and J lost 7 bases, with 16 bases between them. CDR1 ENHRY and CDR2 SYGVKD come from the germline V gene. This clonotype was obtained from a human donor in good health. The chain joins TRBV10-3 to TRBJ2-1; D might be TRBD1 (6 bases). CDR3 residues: CAISNREGWNEQFF. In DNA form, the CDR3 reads TGTGCCATCAGCAACAGGGAAGGGTGGAATGAGCAGTTCTTC.